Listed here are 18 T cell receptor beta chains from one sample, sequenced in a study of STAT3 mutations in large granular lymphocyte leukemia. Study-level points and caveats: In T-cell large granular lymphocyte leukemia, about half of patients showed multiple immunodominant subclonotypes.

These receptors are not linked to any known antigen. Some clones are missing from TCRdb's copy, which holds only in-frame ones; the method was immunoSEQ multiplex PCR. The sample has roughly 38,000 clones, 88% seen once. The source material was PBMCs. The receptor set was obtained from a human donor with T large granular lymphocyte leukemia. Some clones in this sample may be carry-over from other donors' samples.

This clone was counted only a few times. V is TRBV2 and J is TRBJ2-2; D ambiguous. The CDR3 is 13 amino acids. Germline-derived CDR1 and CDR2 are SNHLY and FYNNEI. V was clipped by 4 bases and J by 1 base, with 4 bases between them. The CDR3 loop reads CASSGLNTGELFF. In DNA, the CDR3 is TGTGCCAGCAGTGGGTTGAACACCGGGGAGCTGTTTTTT.

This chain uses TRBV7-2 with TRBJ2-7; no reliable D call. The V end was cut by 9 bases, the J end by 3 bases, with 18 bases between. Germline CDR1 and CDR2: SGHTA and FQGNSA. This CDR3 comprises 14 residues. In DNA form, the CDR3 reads TGTGCCAGTACTTGTATGGCAGCAAGCTACGAGCAGTACTTC. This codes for CASTCMAASYEQYF. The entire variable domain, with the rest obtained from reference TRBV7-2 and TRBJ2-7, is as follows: GAGVSQSPSNKVTEKGKDVELRCDPISGHTALYWYRQSLGQGLEFLIYFQGNSAPDKSGLPSDRFSAERTGGSVSTLTIQRTQQEDSAVYLCASTCMAASYEQYFGPGTRLTVT.

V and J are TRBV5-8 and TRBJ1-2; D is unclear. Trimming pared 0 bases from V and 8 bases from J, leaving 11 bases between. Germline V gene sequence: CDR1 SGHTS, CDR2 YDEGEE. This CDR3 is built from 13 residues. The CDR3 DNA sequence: TGTGCCAGCAGCTTGGTCGGTACCGACGGCTACACCTTC. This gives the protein CASSLVGTDGYTF.

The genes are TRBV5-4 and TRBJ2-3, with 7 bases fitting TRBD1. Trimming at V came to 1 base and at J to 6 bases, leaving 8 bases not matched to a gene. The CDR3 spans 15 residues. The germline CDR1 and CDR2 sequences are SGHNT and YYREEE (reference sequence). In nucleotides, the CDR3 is TGTGCCAGCAGCTTGAGGGGGCTAGCAGAGGATACGCAGTATTTT. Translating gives CASSLRGLAEDTQYF. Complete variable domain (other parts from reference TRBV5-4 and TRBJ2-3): ETGVTQSPTHLIKTRGQQVTLRCSSQSGHNTVSWYQQALGQGPQFIFQYYREEENGRGNFPPRFSGLQFPNYSSELNVNALELDDSALYLCASSLRGLAEDTQYFGPGTRLTVL.

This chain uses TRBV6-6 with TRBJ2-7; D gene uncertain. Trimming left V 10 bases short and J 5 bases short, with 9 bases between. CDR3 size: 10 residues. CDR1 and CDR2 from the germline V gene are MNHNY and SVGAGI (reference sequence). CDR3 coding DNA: TGTGCCACTTCTAGAAACGAGCAGTACTTC. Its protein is CATSRNEQYF.

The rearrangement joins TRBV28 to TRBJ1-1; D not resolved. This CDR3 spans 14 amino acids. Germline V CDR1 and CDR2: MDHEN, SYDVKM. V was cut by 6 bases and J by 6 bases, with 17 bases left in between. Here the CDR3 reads CASSEIPPMAEAFF. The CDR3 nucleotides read TGTGCCAGCAGCGAGATCCCCCCTATGGCTGAAGCTTTCTTT. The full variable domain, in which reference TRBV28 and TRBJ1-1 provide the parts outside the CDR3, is DVKVTQSSRYLVKRTGEKVFLECVQDMDHENMFWYRQDPGLGLRLIYFSYDVKMKEKGDIPEGYSVSREKKERFSLILESASTNQTSMYLCASSEIPPMAEAFFGQGTRLTVV.

This CDR3 is CASRKPGQSANYGYTF. The DNA for the CDR3 is TGTGCCAGCAGAAAACCGGGACAGTCAGCTAACTATGGCTACACCTTC. This chain uses TRBV7-9 with TRBJ1-2; 7 bases are shared with TRBD1. The germline CDR1 and CDR2 sequences are SEHNR and FQNEAQ (reference sequence). The CDR3 contains 16 residues. V lost 6 bases and J lost 0; bases outside the gene matches: 10. Supplemented by reference TRBV7-9 and TRBJ1-2, the full variable domain reads DTGVSQNPRHKITKRGQNVTFRCDPISEHNRLYWYRQTLGQGPEFLTYFQNEAQLEKSRLLSDRFSAERPKGSFSTLEIQRTEQGDSAMYLCASRKPGQSANYGYTFGSGTRLTVV.

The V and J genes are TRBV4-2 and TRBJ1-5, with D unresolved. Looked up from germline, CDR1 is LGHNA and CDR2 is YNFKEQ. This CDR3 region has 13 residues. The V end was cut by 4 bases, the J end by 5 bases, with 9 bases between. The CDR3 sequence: CASSRTLDQPQHF. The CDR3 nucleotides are TGTGCCAGCAGCCGAACGTTGGATCAGCCCCAGCATTTT.

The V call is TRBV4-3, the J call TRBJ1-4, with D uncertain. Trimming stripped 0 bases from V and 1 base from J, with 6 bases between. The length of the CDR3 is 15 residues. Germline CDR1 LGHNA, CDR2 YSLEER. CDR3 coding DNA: TGCGCCAGCAGCCAAGATTTGGGAACTAATGAAAAACTGTTTTTT. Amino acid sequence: CASSQDLGTNEKLFF.

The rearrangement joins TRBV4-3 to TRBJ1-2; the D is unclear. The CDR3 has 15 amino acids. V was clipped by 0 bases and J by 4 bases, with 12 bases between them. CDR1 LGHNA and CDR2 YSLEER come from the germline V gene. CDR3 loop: CASSQDSGLGYGYTF. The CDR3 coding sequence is TGCGCCAGCAGCCAAGATTCGGGCTTGGGCTATGGCTACACCTTC.

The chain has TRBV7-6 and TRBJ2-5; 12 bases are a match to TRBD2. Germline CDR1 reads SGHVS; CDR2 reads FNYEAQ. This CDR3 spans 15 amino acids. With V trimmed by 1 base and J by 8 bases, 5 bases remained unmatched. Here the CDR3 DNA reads TGTGCCAGCAGCTTAGGATTACTAGCGGGGGGAACCCAGTACTTC. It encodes CASSLGLLAGGTQYF.

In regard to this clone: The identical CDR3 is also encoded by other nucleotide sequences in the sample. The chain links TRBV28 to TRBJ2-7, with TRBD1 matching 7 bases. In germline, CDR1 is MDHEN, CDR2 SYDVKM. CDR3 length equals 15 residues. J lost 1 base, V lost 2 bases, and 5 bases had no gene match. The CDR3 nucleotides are TGTGCCAGCAGTTTACCAGGGGGACATTCCTACGAGCAGTACTTC. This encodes CASSLPGGHSYEQYF.

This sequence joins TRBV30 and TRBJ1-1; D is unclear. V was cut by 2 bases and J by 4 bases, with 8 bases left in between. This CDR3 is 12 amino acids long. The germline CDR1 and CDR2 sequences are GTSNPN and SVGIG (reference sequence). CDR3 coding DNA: TGTGCCTGGAGTAGAAGCTCCACTGAAGCTTTCTTT. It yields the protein CAWSRSSTEAFF.

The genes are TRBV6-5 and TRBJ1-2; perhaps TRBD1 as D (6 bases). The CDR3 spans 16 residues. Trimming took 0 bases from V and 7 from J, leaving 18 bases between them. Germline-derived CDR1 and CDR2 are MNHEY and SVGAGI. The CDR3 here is CASSYSTGGAIGGYTF. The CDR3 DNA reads TGTGCCAGCAGTTACTCGACAGGAGGGGCGATAGGTGGCTACACCTTC.

CDR3 sequence reads: CASSGDRDPPLHF. The CDR3 DNA reads TGTGCCAGCAGCGGCGACAGGGATCCACCCCTCCACTTT. The chain has TRBV2 and TRBJ1-6; TRBD1 matches 7 bases. This CDR3 contains 13 residues. Per germline, CDR1 SNHLY and CDR2 FYNNEI. V dropped 6 bases and J dropped 11; count of bases not matched to a gene: 7.

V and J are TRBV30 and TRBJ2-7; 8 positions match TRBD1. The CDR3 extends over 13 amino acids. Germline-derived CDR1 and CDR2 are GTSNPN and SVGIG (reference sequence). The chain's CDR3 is CALMRTGPYEQYF. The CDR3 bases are TGTGCATTGATGAGGACAGGGCCCTACGAGCAGTACTTC.

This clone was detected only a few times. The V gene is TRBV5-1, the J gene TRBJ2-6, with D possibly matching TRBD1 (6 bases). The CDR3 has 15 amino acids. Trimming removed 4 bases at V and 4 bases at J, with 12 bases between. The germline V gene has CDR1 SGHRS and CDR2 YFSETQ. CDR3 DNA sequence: TGCGCCAGCAGCGCCCAGGGGTCCGGGGCCAACGTCCTGACTTTC. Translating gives CASSAQGSGANVLTF.

The CDR3 coding sequence is TGTGCCAGCAGTCGGGACGGAGCTAATGAAAAACTGTTTTTT. This sequence encodes CASSRDGANEKLFF. This rearrangement joins TRBV2 to TRBJ1-4, with D tentatively TRBD1 (5 bases). CDR3 length: 14 amino acids. Trimming stripped 5 bases from V and 3 bases from J, with 10 bases between. CDR1 is SNHLY and CDR2 is FYNNEI in the germline V gene.